A single T cell receptor beta chain is shown here with its context. Clones were sequenced by immunoSEQ multiplex PCR, and TCRdb holds only the in-frame ones, with some missing. The table shows approximately 10,000 clones, with approximately 80% occurring only once. These data come from a study of graft-versus-host responses after intestinal transplantation. V was pared by 4 bases and J by 0 bases, with 6 bases of the junction left unmatched. In germline, CDR1 is SGHRS, CDR2 YFSETQ. This CDR3 comprises 16 residues. This sample comprised PBMCs, obtained approximately 490 days after intestinal transplant. The chain joins TRBV5-1 to TRBJ2-2; 7 bases line up with TRBD2. This sequence originates from a human patient who received an intestinal transplant, so some T cells may come from the graft donor. The DNA for the CDR3 is TGCGCCAGCAGCATAACGGGACTATCGAACACCGGGGAGCTGTTTTTT. This codes for CASSITGLSNTGELFF. Full variable domain (outside the CDR3, taken from reference TRBV5-1 and TRBJ2-2): KAGVTQTPRYLIKTRGQQVTLSCSPISGHRSVSWYQQTPGQGLQFLFEYFSETQRNKGNFPGRFSGRQFSNSRSEMNVSTLELGDSALYLCASSITGLSNTGELFFGEGSRLTVL.